These 23 T cell receptor beta chains share one sample of origin, sequenced in a study of cytomegalovirus exposure and HLA in healthy donors. This PCR relied on a set of 60 Vbeta primers and 13 Jbeta primers. The repertoire was sequenced with immunoSEQ multiplex PCR; TCRdb's copy has only in-frame clones and lacks some. The sample consists of about 120,000 clones, 80% of them appearing once. What was sequenced was PBMCs. These receptors all come from a female donor in good health and CMV-seropositive.

The chain is built from TRBV27 and TRBJ1-1; 11 nucleotides line up with TRBD1. The CDR3 runs 16 residues. V gave up 0 bases and J gave up 7 bases; unmatched junction bases: 7. CDR1 is MNHEY and CDR2 is SMNVEV in the germline V gene (reference sequence). DNA of the CDR3: TGTGCCAGCAGTTTATCGATCGGACAGGGGGCAATTGAAGCTTTCTTT. Amino acid sequence: CASSLSIGQGAIEAFF.

The CDR3 loop reads CASSQSGGSVYEQYF. Written as DNA, the CDR3 is TGTGCCAGCAGCCAAAGCGGGGGGTCTGTCTACGAGCAGTACTTC. The chain uses TRBV7-2 and TRBJ2-7; 9 bases agree with TRBD2. V lost 5 bases to trimming and J lost 3 bases; unmatched junction nucleotides: 8. The CDR3 has 15 amino acids. CDR1 SGHTA and CDR2 FQGNSA come from the germline V gene.

This chain links TRBV28 with TRBJ1-5; D gene uncertain. Trimming stripped 2 bases from V and 4 bases from J, with 9 bases between. The CDR3 sequence is 14 residues long. The germline CDR1 and CDR2 sequences are MDHEN and SYDVKM. The CDR3 protein is CASSLGNSNQPQHF. The CDR3 region has the DNA TGTGCCAGCAGTTTAGGTAACAGTAATCAGCCCCAGCATTTT.

This clone was seen more than once but under ten times. CDR3 residues: CASSGQDTEAFF. DNA of the CDR3: TGTGCCAGCAGCGGACAGGACACTGAAGCTTTCTTT. The genes are TRBV9 and TRBJ1-1; a possible D gene is TRBD1 (6 bases). This CDR3 has 12 residues. The V and J ends lost 3 bases and 3 bases respectively, with 6 bases between them. Germline V CDR1 and CDR2: SGDLS, YYNGEE. The entire variable domain, with the rest obtained from reference TRBV9 and TRBJ1-1, is as follows: DSGVTQTPKHLITATGQRVTLRCSPRSGDLSVYWYQQSLDQGLQFLIQYYNGEERAKGNILERFSAQQFPDLHSELNLSSLELGDSALYFCASSGQDTEAFFGQGTRLTVV.

This clone was detected a few times. The CDR3 is CASSVTSRGNPYEQYF. CDR3 coding DNA: TGTGCCAGCAGCGTGACTAGCCGGGGGAACCCCTACGAGCAGTACTTC. This chain links TRBV9 with TRBJ2-7, with TRBD2 matching 7 bases. Germline V gene lookup returns CDR1 SGDLS and CDR2 YYNGEE. The CDR3 has 16 residues. Trimming removed 2 bases from V and 2 bases from J; junction bases left unmatched: 10. The full variable domain, its missing parts supplied by reference TRBV9 and TRBJ2-7, is DSGVTQTPKHLITATGQRVTLRCSPRSGDLSVYWYQQSLDQGLQFLIQYYNGEERAKGNILERFSAQQFPDLHSELNLSSLELGDSALYFCASSVTSRGNPYEQYFGPGTRLTVT.

Worth noting for this clone: Other DNA variants within this sample encode the same CDR3. The chain has TRBV7-9 and TRBJ2-5, with D tentatively TRBD2 (6 bases). Germline assignment: CDR1 SEHNR and CDR2 FQNEAQ (reference sequence). Trimming removed 0 bases at V and 4 bases at J, with 6 bases between. The CDR3 loop spans 13 amino acids. CDR3 bases: TGTGCCAGCAGCTTAGCCGGGGGAGAGACCCAGTACTTC. It codes for CASSLAGGETQYF.

This clone was seen more than once but under ten times. V usage is TRBV27 and J usage is TRBJ1-2; 7 positions match TRBD1. After removal of 6 bases from V and 1 base from J, the junction contained 8 bases not matched to a gene. The CDR3 sequence is 15 residues long. Germline V gene lookup returns CDR1 MNHEY and CDR2 SMNVEV (reference sequence). This chain's CDR3 is CASRPQGMNNYGYTF. The CDR3 DNA reads as TGTGCCAGCAGACCACAGGGGATGAATAACTATGGCTACACCTTC.

This rearrangement joins TRBV11-2 to TRBJ1-1; D might be TRBD1 (5 bases). Germline CDR1 SGHAT, CDR2 FQNNGV. V was cut by 5 bases and J by 4 bases, with 17 bases left in between. This CDR3 contains 15 residues. CDR3 sequence: CASSRGDGDLTEAFF. CDR3 nucleotide sequence: TGTGCCAGCAGCCGCGGGGACGGGGATCTCACTGAAGCTTTCTTT.

This sequence joins TRBV9 and TRBJ2-1, with 7 bases fitting TRBD2. CDR1 and CDR2 (germline): SGDLS, YYNGEE. This CDR3 has 13 residues. V shed 5 bases and J 7 bases; nucleotides not matched to a gene: 6. The CDR3 reads CASSWGGVNEQFF. The CDR3 DNA reads TGTGCCAGCAGTTGGGGGGGGGTGAATGAGCAGTTCTTC.

V gene TRBV11-2 combines with J gene TRBJ2-7, with D uncertain. V gave up 5 bases and J gave up 6 bases, with 11 bases separating them. Germline values: CDR1 SGHAT, CDR2 FQNNGV. This CDR3 has 12 residues. CDR3 sequence reads: CASSTYNGEQYF. DNA of the CDR3: TGTGCCAGCAGCACCTATAACGGCGAGCAGTACTTC.

The chain uses TRBV19 and TRBJ1-3; the D is unclear. V was cut by 6 bases and J by 0 bases, with 9 bases left in between. The CDR3 extends over 14 amino acids. Per germline, CDR1 LNHDA and CDR2 SQIVND (reference sequence). The CDR3 DNA reads as TGTGCCAGTAGACAGTCGAGCTCTGGAAACACCATATATTTT. It codes for CASRQSSSGNTIYF.

CDR3 loop: CASSEAGQGNEKLFF. CDR3 DNA: TGTGCCAGCAGTGAAGCAGGGCAGGGGAATGAAAAACTGTTTTTT. The V gene is TRBV2, the J gene TRBJ1-4; tentative D call: TRBD1 (6 bases). With 0 bases removed from V and 5 bases from J, the gap between germline ends came to 10 bases. The CDR3 has 15 amino acids. Germline lookup yields CDR1 SNHLY and CDR2 FYNNEI.

Here the CDR3 reads CASSIVTGEKLFF. As DNA, the CDR3 is TGTGCCAGTAGTATAGTCACGGGAGAAAAACTGTTTTTT. The V gene is TRBV19, the J gene TRBJ1-4; D unclear. Germline V gene sequence: CDR1 LNHDA, CDR2 SQIVND (reference sequence). V was pared by 1 base and J by 8 bases, with 8 bases between. The CDR3 totals 13 residues.

The chain has TRBV16 and TRBJ1-1, with a weak D call TRBD1 (6 bases). With 4 bases removed from V and 1 base from J, the gap between germline ends came to 10 bases. The CDR3 consists of 14 residues. CDR1 is KGHSY, CDR2 FQNENV, per germline. CDR3 region: CASSPLGGNTEAFF. The CDR3 bases are TGTGCCAGCAGCCCCCTAGGGGGGAACACTGAAGCTTTCTTT.

J is TRBJ2-7 and V is TRBV2, with 8 nucleotides matching TRBD1. The CDR3 consists of 14 residues. V shed 6 bases and J 3 bases; nucleotides not matched to a gene: 7. Germline values: CDR1 SNHLY, CDR2 FYNNEI. Written as DNA, the CDR3 is TGTGCCAGCAGGTCAACAGGGGGGCACTACGAGCAGTACTTC. Encoded protein: CASRSTGGHYEQYF.

The J gene is TRBJ1-3, the V gene TRBV30, with D unresolved. V was pared by 0 bases and J by 2 bases, with 11 bases between. Germline-derived CDR1 and CDR2 are GTSNPN and SVGIG (reference sequence). This CDR3 has 15 residues. CDR3 protein: CAWSVNSLTGNTIYF. CDR3 DNA sequence: TGTGCCTGGAGTGTTAACTCCCTCACTGGAAACACCATATATTTT. Combining the CDR3 with reference TRBV30 and TRBJ1-3 gives the whole variable domain SQTIHQWPATLVQPVGSPLSLECTVEGTSNPNLYWYRQAAGRGLQLLFYSVGIGQISSEVPQNLSASRPQDRQFILSSKKLLLSDSGFYLCAWSVNSLTGNTIYFGEGSWLTVV.

The rearrangement joins TRBV10-3 to TRBJ2-5; 7 nucleotides agree with TRBD1. Germline CDR1 and CDR2: ENHRY and SYGVKD. CDR3 length: 12 residues. With 10 bases clipped from V and 2 bases from J, the junction kept 4 bases outside the gene matches. This CDR3 is CATQGLQETQYF. CDR3 nucleotide sequence: TGTGCCACACAGGGGTTGCAAGAGACCCAGTACTTC.

This clone was counted once. The chain carries TRBV6-5 and TRBJ1-2, with 7 bases lining up with TRBD1. The CDR3 consists of 13 residues. CDR1 MNHEY and CDR2 SVGAGI come from the germline V gene. Trimming cost V 7 bases and J 6 bases; bases outside gene matches: 8. CDR3 in amino acids: CASKVQGMDGYTF. CDR3 in DNA: TGTGCCAGCAAAGTACAGGGGATGGATGGCTACACCTTC.

The V and J genes are TRBV6-5 and TRBJ1-2, with D tentatively TRBD1 (6 bases). The length of the CDR3 is 11 residues. V dropped 6 bases and J dropped 8 bases, with 10 bases sitting between them. The germline CDR1 and CDR2 sequences are MNHEY and SVGAGI. CDR3 sequence reads: CASRQGGGYTF. In DNA, the CDR3 is TGTGCCAGCAGACAGGGCGGGGGCTACACCTTC.

The rearrangement uses TRBV4-3 and TRBJ2-5; 8 bases align to TRBD1. V lost 0 bases, J lost 7 bases, and 4 bases stayed unmatched. The CDR3 covers 14 residues. Germline V gives CDR1 LGHNA, CDR2 YSLEER. CDR3 sequence: CASSQELQGGTQYF. In DNA, the CDR3 is TGCGCCAGCAGCCAAGAGTTACAGGGGGGGACCCAGTACTTC.

The J gene is TRBJ1-5, the V gene TRBV6-6; D might be TRBD1 (5 bases). Germline loops: CDR1 MNHNY, CDR2 SVGAGI (reference sequence). V shed 5 bases and J shed 0 bases, with 11 bases lying between them. This CDR3 is 15 amino acids long. CDR3 DNA: TGTGCCAGCAGTGCCTCAGGGAATAGCAATCAGCCCCAGCATTTT. This sequence encodes CASSASGNSNQPQHF.

The genes are TRBV28 and TRBJ2-2, with D maybe TRBD2 (7 bases). CDR3 length: 13 residues. Germline V gene lookup returns CDR1 MDHEN and CDR2 SYDVKM. V was cut by 6 bases and J by 5 bases, with 10 bases left in between. The CDR3 DNA reads TGTGCCAGCAGGAGGGGGGGGACCGGGGAGCTGTTTTTT. Residues: CASRRGGTGELFF.

The CDR3 region has the DNA TGTGCCAGCAGCCAAACGGGTCCCTACGAGCAGTACTTC. It is translated as CASSQTGPYEQYF. The chain couples TRBV14 to TRBJ2-7; D not resolved. The CDR3 totals 13 residues. Germline-derived CDR1 and CDR2 are SGHDN and FVKESK. Between the trimmed V and J ends, which lost 2 bases and 2 bases, there was a span of 7 bases.